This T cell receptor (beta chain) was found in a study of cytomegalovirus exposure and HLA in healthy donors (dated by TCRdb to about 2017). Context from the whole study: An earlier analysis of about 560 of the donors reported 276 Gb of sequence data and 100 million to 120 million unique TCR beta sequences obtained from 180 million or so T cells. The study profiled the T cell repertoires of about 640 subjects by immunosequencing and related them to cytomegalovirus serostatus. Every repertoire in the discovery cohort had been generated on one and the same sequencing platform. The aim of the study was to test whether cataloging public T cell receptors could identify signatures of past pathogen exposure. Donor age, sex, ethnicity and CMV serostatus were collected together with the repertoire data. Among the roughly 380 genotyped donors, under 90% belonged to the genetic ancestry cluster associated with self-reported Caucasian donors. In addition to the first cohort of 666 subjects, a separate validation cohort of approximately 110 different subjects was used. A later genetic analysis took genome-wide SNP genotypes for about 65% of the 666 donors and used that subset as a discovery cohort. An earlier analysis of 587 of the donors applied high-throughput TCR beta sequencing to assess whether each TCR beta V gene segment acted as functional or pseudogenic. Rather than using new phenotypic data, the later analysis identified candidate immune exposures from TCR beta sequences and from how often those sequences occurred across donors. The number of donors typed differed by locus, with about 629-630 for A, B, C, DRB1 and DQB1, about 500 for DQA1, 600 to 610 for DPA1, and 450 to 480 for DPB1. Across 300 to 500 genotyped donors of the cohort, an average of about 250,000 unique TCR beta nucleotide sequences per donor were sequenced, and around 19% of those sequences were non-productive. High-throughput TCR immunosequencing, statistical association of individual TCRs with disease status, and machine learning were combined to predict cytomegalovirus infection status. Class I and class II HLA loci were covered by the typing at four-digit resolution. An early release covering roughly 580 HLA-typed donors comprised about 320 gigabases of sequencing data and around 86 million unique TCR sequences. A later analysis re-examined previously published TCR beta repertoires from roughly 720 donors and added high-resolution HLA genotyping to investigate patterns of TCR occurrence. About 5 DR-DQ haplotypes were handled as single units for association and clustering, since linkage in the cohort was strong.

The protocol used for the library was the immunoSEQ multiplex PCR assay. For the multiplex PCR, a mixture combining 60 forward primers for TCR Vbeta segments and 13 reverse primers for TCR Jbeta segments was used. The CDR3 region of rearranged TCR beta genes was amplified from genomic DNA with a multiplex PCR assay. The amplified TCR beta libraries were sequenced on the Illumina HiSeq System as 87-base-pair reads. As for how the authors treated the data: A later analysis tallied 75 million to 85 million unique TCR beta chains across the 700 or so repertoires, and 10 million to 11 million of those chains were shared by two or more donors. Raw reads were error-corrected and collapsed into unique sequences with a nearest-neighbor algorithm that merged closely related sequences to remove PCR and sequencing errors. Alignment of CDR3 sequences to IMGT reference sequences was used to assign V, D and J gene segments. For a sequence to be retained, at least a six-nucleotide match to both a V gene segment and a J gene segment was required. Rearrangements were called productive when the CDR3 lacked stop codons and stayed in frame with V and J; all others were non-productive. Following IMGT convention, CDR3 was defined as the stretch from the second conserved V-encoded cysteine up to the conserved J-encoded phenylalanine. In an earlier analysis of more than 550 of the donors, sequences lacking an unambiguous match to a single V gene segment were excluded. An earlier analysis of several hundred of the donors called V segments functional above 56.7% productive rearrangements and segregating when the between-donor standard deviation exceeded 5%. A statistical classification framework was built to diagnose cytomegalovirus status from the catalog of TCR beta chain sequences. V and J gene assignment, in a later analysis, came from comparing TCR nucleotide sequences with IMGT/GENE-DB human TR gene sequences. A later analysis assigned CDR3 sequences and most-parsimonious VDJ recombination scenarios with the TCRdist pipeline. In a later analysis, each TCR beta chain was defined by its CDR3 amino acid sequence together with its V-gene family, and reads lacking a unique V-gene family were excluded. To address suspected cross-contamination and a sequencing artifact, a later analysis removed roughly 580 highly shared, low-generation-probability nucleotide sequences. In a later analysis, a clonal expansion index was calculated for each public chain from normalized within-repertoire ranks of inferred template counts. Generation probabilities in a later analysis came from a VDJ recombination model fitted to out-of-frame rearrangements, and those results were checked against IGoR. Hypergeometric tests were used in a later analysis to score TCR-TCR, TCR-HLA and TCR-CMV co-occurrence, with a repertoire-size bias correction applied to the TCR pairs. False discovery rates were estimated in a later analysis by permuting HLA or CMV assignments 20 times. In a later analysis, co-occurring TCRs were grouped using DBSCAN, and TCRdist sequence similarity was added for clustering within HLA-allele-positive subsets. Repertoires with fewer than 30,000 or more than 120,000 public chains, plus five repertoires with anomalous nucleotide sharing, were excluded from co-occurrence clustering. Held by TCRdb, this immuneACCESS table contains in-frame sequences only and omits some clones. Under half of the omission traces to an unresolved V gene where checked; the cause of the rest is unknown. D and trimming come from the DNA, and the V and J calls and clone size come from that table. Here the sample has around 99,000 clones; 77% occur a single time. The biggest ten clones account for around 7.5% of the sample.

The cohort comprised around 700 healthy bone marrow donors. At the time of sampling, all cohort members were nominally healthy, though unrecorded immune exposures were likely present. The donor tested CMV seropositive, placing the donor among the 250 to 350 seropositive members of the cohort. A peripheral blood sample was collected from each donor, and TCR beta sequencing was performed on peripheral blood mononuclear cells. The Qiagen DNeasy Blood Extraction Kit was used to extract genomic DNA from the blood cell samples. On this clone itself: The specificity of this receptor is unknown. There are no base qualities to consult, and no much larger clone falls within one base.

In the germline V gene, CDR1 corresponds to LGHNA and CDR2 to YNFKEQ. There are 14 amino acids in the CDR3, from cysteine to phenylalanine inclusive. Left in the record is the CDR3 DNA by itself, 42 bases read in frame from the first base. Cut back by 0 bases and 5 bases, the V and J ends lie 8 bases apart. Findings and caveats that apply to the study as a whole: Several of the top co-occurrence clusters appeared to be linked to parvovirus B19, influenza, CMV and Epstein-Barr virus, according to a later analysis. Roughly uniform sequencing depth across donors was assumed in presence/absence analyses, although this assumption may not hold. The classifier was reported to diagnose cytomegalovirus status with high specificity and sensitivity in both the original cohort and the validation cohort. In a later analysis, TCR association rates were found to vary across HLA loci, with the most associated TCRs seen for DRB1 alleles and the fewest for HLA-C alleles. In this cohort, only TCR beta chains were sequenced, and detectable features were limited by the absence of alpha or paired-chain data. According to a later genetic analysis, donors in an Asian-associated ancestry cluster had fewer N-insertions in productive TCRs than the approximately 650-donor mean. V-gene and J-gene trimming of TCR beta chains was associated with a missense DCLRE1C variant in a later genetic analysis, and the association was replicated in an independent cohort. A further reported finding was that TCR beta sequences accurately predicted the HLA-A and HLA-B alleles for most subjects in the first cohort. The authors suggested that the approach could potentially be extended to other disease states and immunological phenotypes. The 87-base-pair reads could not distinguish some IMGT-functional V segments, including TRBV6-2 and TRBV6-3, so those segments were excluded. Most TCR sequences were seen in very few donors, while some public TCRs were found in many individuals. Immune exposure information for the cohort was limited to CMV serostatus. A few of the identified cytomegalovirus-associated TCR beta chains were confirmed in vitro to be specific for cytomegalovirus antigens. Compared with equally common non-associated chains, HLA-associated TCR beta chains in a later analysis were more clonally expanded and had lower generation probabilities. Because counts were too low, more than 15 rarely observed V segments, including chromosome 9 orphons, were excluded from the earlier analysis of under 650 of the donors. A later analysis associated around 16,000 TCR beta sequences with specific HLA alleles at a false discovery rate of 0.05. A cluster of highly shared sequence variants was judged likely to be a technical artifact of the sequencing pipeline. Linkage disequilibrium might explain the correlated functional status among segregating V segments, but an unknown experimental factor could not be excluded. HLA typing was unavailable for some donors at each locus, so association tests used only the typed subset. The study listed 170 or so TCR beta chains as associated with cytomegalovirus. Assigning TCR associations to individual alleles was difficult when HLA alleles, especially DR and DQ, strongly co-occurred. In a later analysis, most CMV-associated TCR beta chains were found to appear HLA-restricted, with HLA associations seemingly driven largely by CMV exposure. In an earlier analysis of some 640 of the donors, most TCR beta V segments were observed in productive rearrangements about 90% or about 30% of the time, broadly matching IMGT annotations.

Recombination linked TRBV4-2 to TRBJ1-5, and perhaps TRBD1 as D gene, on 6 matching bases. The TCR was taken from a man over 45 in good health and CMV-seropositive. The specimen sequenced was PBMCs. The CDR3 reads CASSQEGADQPQHF. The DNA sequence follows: TGTGCCAGCAGCCAAGAGGGGGCCGATCAGCCCCAGCATTTT.